This TCR beta chain emerged from a study of Ad26.COV2.S vaccination and SARS-CoV-2 variants. Treatment denoted: some 20 received Ad26.COV2.S at low or high dose, single or two shots; roughly five received placebo; per-sample allocation not given. The samples date from day 63 after the first vaccine or placebo injection. Generated by immunoSEQ multiplex PCR, the TCRdb table keeps only in-frame clones and is missing some. Here the sample spans around 500,000 clones, 80% to 90% being singletons. Germline CDR1 is SGHRS and CDR2 is YFSETQ. The ends were cut back, 4 bases at V and 2 bases at J, with 9 bases in the middle. The CDR3 sequence is 13 residues long.

This specimen consisted of peripheral blood, obtained in a trial of Ad26.COV2.S vaccine versus placebo. The TCR was taken from a person aged 18 to 65 who received the Ad26.COV2.S COVID-19 vaccine or a placebo. The rearrangement links TRBV5-1 to TRBJ2-5; D call uncertain. CDR3 sequence (DNA): TGCGCCAGCAGCCTGACACTTCAAGAGACCCAGTACTTC. Protein sequence: CASSLTLQETQYF.